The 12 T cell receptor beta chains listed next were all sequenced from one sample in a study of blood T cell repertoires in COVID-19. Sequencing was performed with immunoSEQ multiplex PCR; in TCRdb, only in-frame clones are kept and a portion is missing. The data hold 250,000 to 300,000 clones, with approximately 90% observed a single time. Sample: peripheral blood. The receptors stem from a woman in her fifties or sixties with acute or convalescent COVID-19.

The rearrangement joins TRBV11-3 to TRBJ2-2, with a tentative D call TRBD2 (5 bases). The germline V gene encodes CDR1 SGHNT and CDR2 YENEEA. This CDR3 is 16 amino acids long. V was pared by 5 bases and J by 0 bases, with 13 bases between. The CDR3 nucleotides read TGTGCCAGCAGCCAGAGCGGTCAGGCGAACACCGGGGAGCTGTTTTTT. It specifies CASSQSGQANTGELFF.

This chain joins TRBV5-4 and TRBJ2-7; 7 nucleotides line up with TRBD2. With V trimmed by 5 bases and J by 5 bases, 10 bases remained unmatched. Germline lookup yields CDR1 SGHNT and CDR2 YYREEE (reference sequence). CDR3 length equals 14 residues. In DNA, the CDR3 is TGTGCCAGCAGGGGAGGGCCTTCGGGGGACGAGCAGTACTTC. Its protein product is CASRGGPSGDEQYF.

CDR3 residues: CASSPGQGGTDTQYF. The CDR3 DNA sequence: TGTGCCAGCAGCCCAGGACAGGGGGGGACAGATACGCAGTATTTT. The chain employs TRBV7-2 and TRBJ2-3; 10 nucleotides agree with TRBD1. Losses at the gene ends were 5 bases for V and 3 bases for J; bases not matched to a gene: 5. Looked up from germline, CDR1 is SGHTA and CDR2 is FQGNSA. This CDR3 contains 15 residues.

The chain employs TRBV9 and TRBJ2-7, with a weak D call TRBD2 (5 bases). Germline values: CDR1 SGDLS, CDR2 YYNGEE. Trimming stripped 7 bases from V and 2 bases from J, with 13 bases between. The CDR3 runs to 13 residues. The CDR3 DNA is TGTGCCAGCGGTCCCGGGATTGCCTACGAGCAGTACTTC. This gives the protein CASGPGIAYEQYF.

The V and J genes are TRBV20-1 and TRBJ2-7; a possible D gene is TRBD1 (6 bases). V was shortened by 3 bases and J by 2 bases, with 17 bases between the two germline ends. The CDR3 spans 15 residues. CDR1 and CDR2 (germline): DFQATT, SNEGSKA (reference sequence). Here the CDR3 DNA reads TGCAGTGCTAGTCTTCCCTTGACAGGCACCTACGAGCAGTACTTC. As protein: CSASLPLTGTYEQYF.

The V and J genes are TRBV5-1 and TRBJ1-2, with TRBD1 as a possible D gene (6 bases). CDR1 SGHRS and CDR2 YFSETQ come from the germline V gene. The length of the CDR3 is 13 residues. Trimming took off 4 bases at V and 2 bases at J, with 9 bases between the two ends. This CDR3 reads CASSPDRNYGYTF. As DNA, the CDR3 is TGCGCCAGCAGCCCTGACAGGAACTATGGCTACACCTTC.

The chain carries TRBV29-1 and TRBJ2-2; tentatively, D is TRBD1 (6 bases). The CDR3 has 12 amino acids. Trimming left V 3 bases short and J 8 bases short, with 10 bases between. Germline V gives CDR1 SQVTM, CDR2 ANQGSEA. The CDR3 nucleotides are TGCAGCGTTGATAGGGGGTTGGGGGAGCTGTTTTTT. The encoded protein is CSVDRGLGELFF.

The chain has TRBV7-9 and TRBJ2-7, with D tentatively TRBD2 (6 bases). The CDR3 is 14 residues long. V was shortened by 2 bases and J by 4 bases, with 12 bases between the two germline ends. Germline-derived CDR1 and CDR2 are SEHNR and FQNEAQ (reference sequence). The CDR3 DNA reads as TGTGCCAGCAGCTTATCGGGACTCGCGTACGAGCAGTACTTC. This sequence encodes CASSLSGLAYEQYF.

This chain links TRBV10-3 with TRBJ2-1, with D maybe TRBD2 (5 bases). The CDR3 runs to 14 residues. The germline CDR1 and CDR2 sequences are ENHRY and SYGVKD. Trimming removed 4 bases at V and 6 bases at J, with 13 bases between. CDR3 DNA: TGTGCCATCAGTGCCCGCGGGCAGGTCAATGAGCAGTTCTTC. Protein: CAISARGQVNEQFF.

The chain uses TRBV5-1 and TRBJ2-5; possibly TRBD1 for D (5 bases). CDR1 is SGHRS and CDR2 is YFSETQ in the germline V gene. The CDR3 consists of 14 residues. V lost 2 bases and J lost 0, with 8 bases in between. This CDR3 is CASSLGVNQETQYF. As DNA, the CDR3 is TGCGCCAGCAGCTTAGGGGTAAACCAAGAGACCCAGTACTTC.

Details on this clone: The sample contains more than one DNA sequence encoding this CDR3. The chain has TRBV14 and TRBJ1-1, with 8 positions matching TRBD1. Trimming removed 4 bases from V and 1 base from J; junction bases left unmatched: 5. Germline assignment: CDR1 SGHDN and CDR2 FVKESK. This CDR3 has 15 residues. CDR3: CASSLRTGRNTEAFF. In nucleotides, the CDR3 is TGTGCCAGCAGCCTAAGGACAGGGAGGAACACTGAAGCTTTCTTT.

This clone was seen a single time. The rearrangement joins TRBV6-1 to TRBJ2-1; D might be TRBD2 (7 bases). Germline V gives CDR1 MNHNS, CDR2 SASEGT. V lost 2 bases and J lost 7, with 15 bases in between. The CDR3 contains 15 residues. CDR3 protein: CASSEMGRGGNEQFF. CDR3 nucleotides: TGTGCCAGCAGTGAAATGGGAAGGGGGGGGAATGAGCAGTTCTTC.